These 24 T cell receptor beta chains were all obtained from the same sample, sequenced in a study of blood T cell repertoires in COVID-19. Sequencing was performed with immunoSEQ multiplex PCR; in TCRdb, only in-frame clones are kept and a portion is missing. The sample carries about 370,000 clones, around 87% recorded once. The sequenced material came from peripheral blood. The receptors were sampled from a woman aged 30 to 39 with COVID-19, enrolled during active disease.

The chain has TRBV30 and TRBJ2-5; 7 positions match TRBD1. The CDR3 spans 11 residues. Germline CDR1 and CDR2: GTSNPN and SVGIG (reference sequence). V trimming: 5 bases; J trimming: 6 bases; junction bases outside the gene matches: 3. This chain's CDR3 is CAWDRVKTQYF. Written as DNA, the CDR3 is TGTGCCTGGGACAGGGTGAAGACCCAGTACTTC.

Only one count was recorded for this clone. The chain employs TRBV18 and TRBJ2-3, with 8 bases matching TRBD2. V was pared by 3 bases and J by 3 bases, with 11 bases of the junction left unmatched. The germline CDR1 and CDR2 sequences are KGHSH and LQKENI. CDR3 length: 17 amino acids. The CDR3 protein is CASSPSFEAGVTDTQYF. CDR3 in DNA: TGTGCCAGCTCACCGTCCTTTGAAGCGGGAGTAACAGATACGCAGTATTTT.

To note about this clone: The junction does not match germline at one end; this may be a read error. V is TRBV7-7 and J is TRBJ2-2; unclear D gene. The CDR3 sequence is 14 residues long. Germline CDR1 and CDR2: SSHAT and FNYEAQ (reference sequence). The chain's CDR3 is CASSVAKNTGELFF. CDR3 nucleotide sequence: TGTGCTAGCAGCGTCGCTAAGAACACCGGGGAGCTGTTTTTT.

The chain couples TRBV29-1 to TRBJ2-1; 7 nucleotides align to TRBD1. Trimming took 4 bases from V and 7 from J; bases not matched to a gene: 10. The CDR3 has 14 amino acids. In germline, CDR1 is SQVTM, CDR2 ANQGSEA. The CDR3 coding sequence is TGCAGCGTTGGAAGGGGACAGAATCTAAATGAGCAGTTCTTC. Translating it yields CSVGRGQNLNEQFF.

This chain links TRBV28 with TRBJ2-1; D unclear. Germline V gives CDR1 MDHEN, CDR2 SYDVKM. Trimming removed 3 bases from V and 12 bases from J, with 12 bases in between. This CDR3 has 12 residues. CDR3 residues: CASSFQWSAQFF. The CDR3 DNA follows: TGTGCCAGCAGTTTCCAGTGGTCTGCGCAGTTCTTC.

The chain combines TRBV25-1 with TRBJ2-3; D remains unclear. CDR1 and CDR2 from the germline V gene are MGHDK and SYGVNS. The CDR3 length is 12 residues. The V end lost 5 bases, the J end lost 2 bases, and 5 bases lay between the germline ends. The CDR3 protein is CASSPYTDTQYF. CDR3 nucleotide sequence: TGTGCCAGCAGTCCGTACACAGATACGCAGTATTTT.

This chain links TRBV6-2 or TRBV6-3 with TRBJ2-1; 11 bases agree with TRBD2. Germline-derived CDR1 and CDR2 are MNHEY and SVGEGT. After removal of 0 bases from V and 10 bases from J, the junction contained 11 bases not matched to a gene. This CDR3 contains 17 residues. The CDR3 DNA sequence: TGTGCCAGCAGTTACTCACGTAGACTAGCGGGGCGTGAGGAGCAGTTCTTC. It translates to CASSYSRRLAGREEQFF.

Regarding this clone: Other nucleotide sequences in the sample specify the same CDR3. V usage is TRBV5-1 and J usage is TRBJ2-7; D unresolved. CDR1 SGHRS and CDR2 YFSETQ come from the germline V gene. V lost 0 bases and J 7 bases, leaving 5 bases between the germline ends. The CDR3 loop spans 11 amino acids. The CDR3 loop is CASSLAGEQYF. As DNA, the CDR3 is TGCGCCAGCAGCTTGGCCGGGGAGCAGTACTTC.

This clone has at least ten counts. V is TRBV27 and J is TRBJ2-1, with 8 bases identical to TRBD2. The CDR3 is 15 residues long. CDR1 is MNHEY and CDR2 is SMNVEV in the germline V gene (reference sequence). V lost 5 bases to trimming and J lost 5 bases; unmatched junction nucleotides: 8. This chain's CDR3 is CASSPRTSTNNEQFF. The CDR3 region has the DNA TGTGCCAGCAGTCCTCGGACTAGCACCAACAATGAGCAGTTCTTC.

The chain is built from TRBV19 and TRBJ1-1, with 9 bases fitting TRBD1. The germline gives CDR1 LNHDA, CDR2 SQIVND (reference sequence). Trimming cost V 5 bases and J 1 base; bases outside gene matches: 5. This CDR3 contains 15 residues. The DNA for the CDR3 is TGTGCCAGTAGTGGAACAGGGGGCGCGAACACTGAAGCTTTCTTT. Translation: CASSGTGGANTEAFF. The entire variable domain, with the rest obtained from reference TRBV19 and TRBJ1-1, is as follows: DGGITQSPKYLFRKEGQNVTLSCEQNLNHDAMYWYRQDPGQGLRLIYYSQIVNDFQKGDIAEGYSVSREKKESFPLTVTSAQKNPTAFYLCASSGTGGANTEAFFGQGTRLTVV.

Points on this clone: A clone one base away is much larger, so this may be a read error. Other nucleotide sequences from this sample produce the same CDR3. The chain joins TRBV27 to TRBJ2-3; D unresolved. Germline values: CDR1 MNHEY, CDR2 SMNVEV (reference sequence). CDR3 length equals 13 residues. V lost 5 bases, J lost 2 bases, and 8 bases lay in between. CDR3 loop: CASSPPVTDTQYF. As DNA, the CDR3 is TGTGCCAGCAGTCCGCCAGTCACAGATACGCAGTATTTT.

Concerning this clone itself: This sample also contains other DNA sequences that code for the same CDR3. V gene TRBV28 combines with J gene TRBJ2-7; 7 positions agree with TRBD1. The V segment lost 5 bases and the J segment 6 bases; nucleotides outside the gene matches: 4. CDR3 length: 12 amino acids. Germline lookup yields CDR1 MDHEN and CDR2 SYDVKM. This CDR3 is CASSPTGTEQYF. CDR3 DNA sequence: TGTGCCAGCAGTCCGACAGGGACCGAGCAGTACTTC.

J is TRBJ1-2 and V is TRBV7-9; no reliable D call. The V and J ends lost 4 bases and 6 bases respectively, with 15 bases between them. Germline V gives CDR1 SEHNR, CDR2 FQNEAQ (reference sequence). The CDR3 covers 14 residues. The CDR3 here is CASSSGGWFDGYTF. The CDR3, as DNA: TGTGCCAGCAGCTCAGGAGGGTGGTTTGATGGCTACACCTTC.

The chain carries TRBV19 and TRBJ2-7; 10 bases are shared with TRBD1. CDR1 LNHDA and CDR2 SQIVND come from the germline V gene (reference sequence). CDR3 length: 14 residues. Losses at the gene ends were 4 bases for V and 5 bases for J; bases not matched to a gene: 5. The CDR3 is CASSRDRGRNEQYF. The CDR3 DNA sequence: TGTGCCAGTAGTAGGGACAGGGGTCGCAACGAGCAGTACTTC.

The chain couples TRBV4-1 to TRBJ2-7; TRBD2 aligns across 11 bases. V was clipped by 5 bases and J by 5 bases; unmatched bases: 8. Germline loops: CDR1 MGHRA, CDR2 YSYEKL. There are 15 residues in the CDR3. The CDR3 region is CASSVLLAGVDEQYF. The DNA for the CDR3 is TGCGCCAGCAGCGTCCTACTAGCGGGAGTGGACGAGCAGTACTTC.

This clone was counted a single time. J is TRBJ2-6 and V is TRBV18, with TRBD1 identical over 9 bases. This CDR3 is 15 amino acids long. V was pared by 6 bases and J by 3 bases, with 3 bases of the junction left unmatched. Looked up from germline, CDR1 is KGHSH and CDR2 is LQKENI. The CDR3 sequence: CASSGTGNGANVLTF. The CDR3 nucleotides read TGTGCCAGCTCCGGGACAGGGAATGGGGCCAACGTCCTGACTTTC.

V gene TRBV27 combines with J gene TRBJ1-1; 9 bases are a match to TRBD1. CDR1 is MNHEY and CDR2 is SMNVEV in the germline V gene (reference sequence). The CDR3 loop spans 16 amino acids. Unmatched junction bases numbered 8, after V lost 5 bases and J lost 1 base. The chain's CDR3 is CASSKTGGYSNTEAFF. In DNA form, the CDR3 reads TGTGCCAGCAGTAAGACAGGGGGTTATTCGAACACTGAAGCTTTCTTT.

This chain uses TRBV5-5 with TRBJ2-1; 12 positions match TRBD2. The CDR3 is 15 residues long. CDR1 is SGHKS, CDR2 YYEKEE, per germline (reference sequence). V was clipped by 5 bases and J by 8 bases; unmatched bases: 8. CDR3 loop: CASRTRLAGDHEQFF. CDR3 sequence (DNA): TGTGCCAGCAGAACCCGACTAGCGGGAGACCATGAGCAGTTCTTC.

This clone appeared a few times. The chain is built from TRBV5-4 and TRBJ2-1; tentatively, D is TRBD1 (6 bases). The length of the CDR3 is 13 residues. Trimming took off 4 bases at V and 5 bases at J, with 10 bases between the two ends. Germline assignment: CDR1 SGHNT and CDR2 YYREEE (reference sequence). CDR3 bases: TGTGCCAGCAGCCCTGGACAGAACAATGAGCAGTTCTTC. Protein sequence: CASSPGQNNEQFF.

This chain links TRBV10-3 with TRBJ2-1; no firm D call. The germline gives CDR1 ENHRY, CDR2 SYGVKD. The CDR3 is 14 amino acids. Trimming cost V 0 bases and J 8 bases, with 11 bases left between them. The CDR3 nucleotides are TGTGCCATCAGTGAGTCGAGGCCAATTTATGAGCAGTTCTTC. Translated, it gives CAISESRPIYEQFF.

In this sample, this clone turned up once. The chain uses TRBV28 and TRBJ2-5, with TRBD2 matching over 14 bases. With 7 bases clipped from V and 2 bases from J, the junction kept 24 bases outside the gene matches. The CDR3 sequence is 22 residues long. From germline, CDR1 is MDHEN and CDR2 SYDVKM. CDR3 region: CASNVLSWRSGLAGVGQETQYF. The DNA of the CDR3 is TGTGCCAGCAACGTATTGTCGTGGCGTTCGGGACTAGCGGGAGTTGGGCAAGAGACCCAGTACTTC.

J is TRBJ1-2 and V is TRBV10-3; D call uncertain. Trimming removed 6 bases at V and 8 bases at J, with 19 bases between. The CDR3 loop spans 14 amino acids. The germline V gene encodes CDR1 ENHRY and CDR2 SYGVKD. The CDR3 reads CAISGRISGFGYTF. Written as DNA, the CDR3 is TGTGCCATCAGCGGGAGAATATCCGGGTTCGGCTACACCTTC.

CDR3 region: CASRRAGEQYF. The DNA of the CDR3 is TGTGCCAGCAGACGGGCGGGCGAGCAGTACTTC. J is TRBJ2-7 and V is TRBV3-1 (or the pseudogene TRBV3-2), with D perhaps matching TRBD2 (5 bases). Per the germline V gene, CDR1 is LGHDT and CDR2 is YNNKEL (reference sequence). This CDR3 spans 11 amino acids. Trimming shortened V by 6 bases and J by 6 bases, and 9 bases separated the two germline ends.

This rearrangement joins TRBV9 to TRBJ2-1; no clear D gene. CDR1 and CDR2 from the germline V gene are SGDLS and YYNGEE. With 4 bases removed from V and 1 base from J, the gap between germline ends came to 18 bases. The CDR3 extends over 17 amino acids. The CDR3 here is CASSTPLPLGSYNEQFF. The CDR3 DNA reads TGTGCCAGCAGCACCCCCCTGCCGCTAGGATCCTACAATGAGCAGTTCTTC.